Sequencing of this T cell receptor (beta chain) was carried out in a study of blood T cell repertoires in COVID-19. Across the study: The samples span acute and convalescent COVID-19 from the United States, Italy and Spain. T cells, B-cell-depleted T cells, or PBMCs provided the cDNA or gDNA that served as material.

Profiled with immunoSEQ multiplex PCR; TCRdb holds only in-frame clones, not every one. The table has roughly 73,000 clones, about 88% seen once. Germline assignment: CDR1 KGHSH and CDR2 LQKENI. The germline V and J ends were trimmed by 8 bases and 4 bases, with 12 bases remaining between them. There are 13 residues in the CDR3. This TCR derives from a man between 65 and 85 years old with active or convalescent COVID-19. Sequenced material: peripheral blood. J is TRBJ1-5 and V is TRBV18; a possible D gene is TRBD1 (5 bases). The CDR3 DNA follows: TGTGCCAGCCAGGACACCCTTAATCAGCCCCAGCATTTT. Translation: CASQDTLNQPQHF.